A selection of T cell receptor beta chains follows, all from one sample in a study of cytomegalovirus exposure and HLA in healthy donors. Here immunoSEQ multiplex PCR was the method, and the copy in TCRdb shows in-frame clones only, minus some. Here the sample spans tens of thousands of clones, just under 95% being singletons. The specimen was PBMCs. The receptors shown here come from a man aged 18 to 30 in good health and CMV-seropositive. Both conserved end residues are part of each CDR3. The order of the fields is D gene, V gene, clone size, J gene, CDR3 protein, CDR3 DNA. The D gene is left open where the match is weak. A clone size is listed for some rows: how often the clone was seen (once, few, many), or a class if it is expanded.

D gene: TRBD2; V gene: TRBV6-5; clone size: once; J gene: TRBJ2-1; CDR3 protein: CASSYSGGENEQFF; CDR3 DNA: TGTGCCAGCAGTTACTCCGGGGGGGAGAATGAGCAGTTCTTC
D gene: -; V gene: TRBV6-1; clone size: -; J gene: TRBJ1-5; CDR3 protein: CASSQGNQPQHF; CDR3 DNA: TGTGCCAGCAGCCAGGGGAACCAGCCCCAGCATTTT
D gene: -; V gene: TRBV30; clone size: -; J gene: TRBJ2-5; CDR3 protein: CAWSVLAWQETQYF; CDR3 DNA: TGTGCCTGGAGTGTACTAGCTTGGCAAGAGACCCAGTACTTC
D gene: -; V gene: TRBV7-9; clone size: -; J gene: TRBJ2-5; CDR3 protein: CASSRGANQETQYF; CDR3 DNA: TGTGCCAGCAGCCGCGGGGCCAACCAAGAGACCCAGTACTTC
D gene: TRBD2; V gene: TRBV9; clone size: -; J gene: TRBJ2-7; CDR3 protein: CASSVLDSGRANEQYF; CDR3 DNA: TGTGCCAGCAGCGTCCTAGATAGCGGGAGGGCCAACGAGCAGTACTTC
D gene: -; V gene: TRBV4-1; clone size: once; J gene: TRBJ1-1; CDR3 protein: CASSQDRGRDEAFF; CDR3 DNA: TGCGCCAGCAGCCAAGACAGGGGCCGTGATGAAGCTTTCTTT
D gene: TRBD1; V gene: TRBV5-8; clone size: -; J gene: TRBJ2-5; CDR3 protein: CASSLDRTGQETQYF; CDR3 DNA: TGTGCCAGCAGCTTGGACAGGACAGGGCAAGAGACCCAGTACTTC
D gene: TRBD1; V gene: TRBV19; clone size: -; J gene: TRBJ2-7; CDR3 protein: CASSLTGTAYEQYF; CDR3 DNA: TGTGCCAGTAGTCTTACAGGGACAGCCTACGAGCAGTACTTC
D gene: TRBD1; V gene: TRBV28; clone size: once; J gene: TRBJ2-3; CDR3 protein: CASSLRQGTDTQYF; CDR3 DNA: TGTGCCAGCAGTTTACGACAGGGTACAGATACGCAGTATTTT
D gene: -; V gene: TRBV6-5; clone size: -; J gene: TRBJ1-1; CDR3 protein: CASSYSAGEAFF; CDR3 DNA: TGTGCCAGCAGTTACTCTGCAGGGGAAGCTTTCTTT
D gene: TRBD1; V gene: TRBV6-5; clone size: -; J gene: TRBJ2-7; CDR3 protein: CASTGQALGEQYF; CDR3 DNA: TGTGCCAGCACGGGACAGGCTCTAGGTGAGCAGTACTTC
D gene: -; V gene: TRBV25-1; clone size: once; J gene: TRBJ2-1; CDR3 protein: CASSVLRGNEQFF; CDR3 DNA: TGTGCCAGCAGTGTACTTAGGGGGAATGAGCAGTTCTTC
D gene: -; V gene: TRBV6-6; clone size: -; J gene: TRBJ1-1; CDR3 protein: CASSSIRGGMNTEAFF; CDR3 DNA: TGTGCCAGCAGTTCTATCAGGGGCGGCATGAACACTGAAGCTTTCTTT
D gene: -; V gene: TRBV29-1; clone size: -; J gene: TRBJ2-3; CDR3 protein: CSVDRSTDTQYF; CDR3 DNA: TGCAGCGTTGACAGGAGCACAGATACGCAGTATTTT
D gene: TRBD2; V gene: TRBV10-3; clone size: once; J gene: TRBJ2-3; CDR3 protein: CAISSSGSTDTQYF; CDR3 DNA: TGTGCCATCAGTTCTAGCGGGAGCACAGATACGCAGTATTTT
D gene: -; V gene: TRBV19; clone size: -; J gene: TRBJ2-5; CDR3 protein: CASSTGPSWRETQYF; CDR3 DNA: TGTGCCAGTAGTACGGGTCCTTCCTGGAGGGAGACCCAGTACTTC
D gene: TRBD1; V gene: TRBV6-4; clone size: -; J gene: TRBJ1-2; CDR3 protein: CASKPGQANYGYTF; CDR3 DNA: TGTGCCAGCAAGCCGGGACAGGCTAACTATGGCTACACCTTC
D gene: -; V gene: TRBV29-1; clone size: -; J gene: TRBJ2-3; CDR3 protein: CSVGGREDTDTQYF; CDR3 DNA: TGCAGCGTTGGGGGCAGGGAGGACACAGATACGCAGTATTTT
D gene: -; V gene: TRBV7-9; clone size: -; J gene: TRBJ2-5; CDR3 protein: CASRMEGTETQYF; CDR3 DNA: TGTGCCAGCAGGATGGAGGGCACGGAGACCCAGTACTTC
D gene: TRBD2; V gene: TRBV19; clone size: -; J gene: TRBJ2-5; CDR3 protein: CASSSTREETQYF; CDR3 DNA: TGTGCCAGTAGTTCGACGCGGGAGGAGACCCAGTACTTC
D gene: TRBD2; V gene: TRBV5-1; clone size: -; J gene: TRBJ2-3; CDR3 protein: CASSRIRTSGREADTQYF; CDR3 DNA: TGCGCCAGCAGCCGTATACGGACTAGCGGGAGGGAGGCAGATACGCAGTATTTT
D gene: TRBD1; V gene: TRBV6-6; clone size: -; J gene: TRBJ2-7; CDR3 protein: CASSYSYRGRTYEQYF; CDR3 DNA: TGTGCCAGCAGTTACTCATACAGGGGCCGTACCTACGAGCAGTACTTC
D gene: -; V gene: TRBV6-1; clone size: -; J gene: TRBJ2-1; CDR3 protein: CASITGLVSLQEQFF; CDR3 DNA: TGTGCCAGCATTACAGGGCTGGTCTCCCTACAGGAGCAGTTCTTC
D gene: -; V gene: TRBV4-1; clone size: -; J gene: TRBJ1-1; CDR3 protein: CASSPRSTDTEAFF; CDR3 DNA: TGCGCCAGCAGCCCCAGATCTACAGACACTGAAGCTTTCTTT
D gene: TRBD1; V gene: TRBV6-5; clone size: -; J gene: TRBJ1-4; CDR3 protein: CASKHRDRDEKLFF; CDR3 DNA: TGTGCCAGCAAACACCGGGACAGGGATGAAAAACTGTTTTTT
D gene: TRBD1; V gene: TRBV27; clone size: -; J gene: TRBJ1-4; CDR3 protein: CASSRQGAQNEKLFF; CDR3 DNA: TGTGCCAGCAGTCGACAGGGGGCGCAGAATGAAAAACTGTTTTTT
D gene: TRBD1; V gene: TRBV28; clone size: -; J gene: TRBJ1-1; CDR3 protein: CASRRDRVATEAFF; CDR3 DNA: TGTGCCAGCAGGCGGGACAGGGTAGCCACTGAAGCTTTCTTT
D gene: -; V gene: TRBV5-8; clone size: -; J gene: TRBJ1-2; CDR3 protein: CASSLVEASGYTF; CDR3 DNA: TGTGCCAGCAGCCTCGTTGAAGCTAGTGGCTACACCTTC
D gene: TRBD1; V gene: TRBV18; clone size: -; J gene: TRBJ1-2; CDR3 protein: CASSQGQAAYGYTF; CDR3 DNA: TGTGCCAGCTCACAAGGACAGGCTGCCTATGGCTACACCTTC
D gene: TRBD2; V gene: TRBV19; clone size: -; J gene: TRBJ2-2; CDR3 protein: CASSISGRGTGELFF; CDR3 DNA: TGTGCCAGTAGTATTAGCGGGAGGGGTACCGGGGAGCTGTTTTTT
D gene: -; V gene: TRBV9; clone size: -; J gene: TRBJ2-1; CDR3 protein: CASSVLGGSYNEQFF; CDR3 DNA: TGTGCCAGCAGCGTTTTGGGGGGCTCCTACAATGAGCAGTTCTTC
D gene: -; V gene: TRBV7-9; clone size: -; J gene: TRBJ1-3; CDR3 protein: CASSLDTSGNTIYF; CDR3 DNA: TGTGCCAGCAGCTTAGACACCTCTGGAAACACCATATATTTT
D gene: -; V gene: TRBV15; clone size: -; J gene: TRBJ2-1; CDR3 protein: CATSRDLPGSNEQFF; CDR3 DNA: TGTGCCACCAGCAGAGATTTACCAGGGTCGAATGAGCAGTTCTTC
D gene: TRBD1; V gene: TRBV14; clone size: -; J gene: TRBJ2-3; CDR3 protein: CASSQAFDRARTDTQYF; CDR3 DNA: TGTGCCAGCAGCCAAGCTTTCGACAGGGCTCGGACAGATACGCAGTATTTT
D gene: -; V gene: TRBV11-1; clone size: -; J gene: TRBJ1-1; CDR3 protein: CASSLAAGKNTEAFF; CDR3 DNA: TGTGCCAGCAGCTTAGCGGCGGGGAAGAACACTGAAGCTTTCTTT
D gene: -; V gene: TRBV30; clone size: -; J gene: TRBJ1-2; CDR3 protein: CAWSVVTDYGYTF; CDR3 DNA: TGTGCCTGGAGTGTTGTAACTGACTATGGCTACACCTTC
D gene: -; V gene: TRBV7-3; clone size: -; J gene: TRBJ2-1; CDR3 protein: CASSAKLGYNEQFF; CDR3 DNA: TGTGCCAGCAGCGCAAAGCTCGGTTACAATGAGCAGTTCTTC
D gene: -; V gene: TRBV14; clone size: once; J gene: TRBJ2-3; CDR3 protein: CASRLTDLNTDTQYF; CDR3 DNA: TGTGCCAGCAGGTTGACAGATCTAAACACAGATACGCAGTATTTT
D gene: -; V gene: TRBV6-1; clone size: -; J gene: TRBJ1-1; CDR3 protein: CASSEDMNTEAFF; CDR3 DNA: TGTGCCAGCAGTGAAGACATGAACACTGAAGCTTTCTTT
D gene: TRBD1; V gene: TRBV7-2; clone size: -; J gene: TRBJ2-1; CDR3 protein: CASSLSGTGVSEEQFF; CDR3 DNA: TGTGCCAGCAGCCTATCCGGGACAGGGGTTAGCGAGGAGCAGTTCTTC
D gene: -; V gene: TRBV5-5; clone size: -; J gene: TRBJ1-6; CDR3 protein: CASSLKRGMQGNSPLHF; CDR3 DNA: TGTGCCAGCAGCTTGAAAAGGGGGATGCAAGGGAATTCACCCCTCCACTTT
D gene: -; V gene: TRBV7-2; clone size: -; J gene: TRBJ1-3; CDR3 protein: CASSLGRRGSSGNTIYF; CDR3 DNA: TGTGCCAGCAGCTTAGGTCGGAGGGGAAGCTCTGGAAACACCATATATTTT
D gene: -; V gene: TRBV6-1; clone size: once; J gene: TRBJ2-5; CDR3 protein: CASSEATSLSETQYF; CDR3 DNA: TGTGCCAGCAGTGAAGCAACTAGTCTGTCAGAGACCCAGTACTTC
D gene: TRBD2; V gene: TRBV11-3; clone size: few; J gene: TRBJ2-1; CDR3 protein: CASSLPGLAYNEQFF; CDR3 DNA: TGTGCCAGCAGTTTACCGGGACTAGCTTACAATGAGCAGTTCTTC
D gene: TRBD2; V gene: TRBV19; clone size: once; J gene: TRBJ2-3; CDR3 protein: CASSMRREDTDTQYF; CDR3 DNA: TGTGCCAGTAGTATGCGGCGGGAGGACACAGATACGCAGTATTTT
D gene: TRBD2; V gene: TRBV5-4; clone size: -; J gene: TRBJ2-1; CDR3 protein: CASSRGASGGAVGNEQFF; CDR3 DNA: TGTGCCAGCAGCAGGGGCGCTAGCGGGGGGGCAGTGGGCAATGAGCAGTTCTTC